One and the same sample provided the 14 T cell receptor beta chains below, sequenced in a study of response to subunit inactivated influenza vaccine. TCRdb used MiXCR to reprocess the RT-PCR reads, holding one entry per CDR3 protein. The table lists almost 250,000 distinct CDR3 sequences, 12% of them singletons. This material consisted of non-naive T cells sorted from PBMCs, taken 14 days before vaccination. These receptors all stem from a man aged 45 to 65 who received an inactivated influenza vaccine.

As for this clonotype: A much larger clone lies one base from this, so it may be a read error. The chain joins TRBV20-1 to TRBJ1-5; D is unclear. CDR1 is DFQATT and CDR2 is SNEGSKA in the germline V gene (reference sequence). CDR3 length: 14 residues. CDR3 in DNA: TGCAGTGCTAGAGAAGGGAATAGCAAGCAGCCCCAGCATTTT. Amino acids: CSAREGNSKQPQHF.

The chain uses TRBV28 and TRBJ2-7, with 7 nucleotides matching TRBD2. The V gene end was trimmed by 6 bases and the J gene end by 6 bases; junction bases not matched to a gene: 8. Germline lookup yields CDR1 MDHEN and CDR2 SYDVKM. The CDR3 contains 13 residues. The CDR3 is CASSRTSPPEQYF. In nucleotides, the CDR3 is TGTGCCAGCAGCAGGACTAGTCCTCCCGAGCAGTACTTC. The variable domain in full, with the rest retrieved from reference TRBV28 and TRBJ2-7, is DVKVTQSSRYLVKRTGEKVFLECVQDMDHENMFWYRQDPGLGLRLIYFSYDVKMKEKGDIPEGYSVSREKKERFSLILESASTNQTSMYLCASSRTSPPEQYFGPGTRLTVT.

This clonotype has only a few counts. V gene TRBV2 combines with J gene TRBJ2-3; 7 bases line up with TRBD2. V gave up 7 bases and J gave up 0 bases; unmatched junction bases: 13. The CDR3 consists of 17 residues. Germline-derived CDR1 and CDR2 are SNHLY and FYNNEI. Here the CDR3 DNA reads TGTGCCAGCAAGCACCGGGAGGTCCTAGCGAGCACAGATACGCAGTATTTT. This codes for CASKHREVLASTDTQYF.

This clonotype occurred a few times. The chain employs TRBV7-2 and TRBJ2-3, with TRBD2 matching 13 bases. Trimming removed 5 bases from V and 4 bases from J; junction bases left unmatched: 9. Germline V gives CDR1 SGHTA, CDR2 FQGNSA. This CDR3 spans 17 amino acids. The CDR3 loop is CASSHSPLAGGADTQYF. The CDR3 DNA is TGTGCCAGCAGCCACAGTCCACTAGCGGGAGGGGCAGATACGCAGTATTTT.

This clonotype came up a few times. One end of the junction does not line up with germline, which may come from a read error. This chain's CDR3 is CASSQVSEADAFF. The CDR3, as DNA: TGTGCCAGCAGCCAAGTTTCTGAGGCTGATGCTTTCTTT. This chain connects TRBV4-2 to TRBJ1-1; D gene ambiguous. The CDR3 has 13 residues. Germline CDR1 and CDR2: LGHNA and YNFKEQ.

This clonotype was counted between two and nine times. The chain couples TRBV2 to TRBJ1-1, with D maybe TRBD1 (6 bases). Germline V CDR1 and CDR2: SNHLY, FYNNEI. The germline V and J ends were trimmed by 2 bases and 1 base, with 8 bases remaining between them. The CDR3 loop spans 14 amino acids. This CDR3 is CASSERGPNTEAFF. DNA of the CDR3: TGTGCCAGCAGTGAACGGGGGCCGAACACTGAAGCTTTCTTT.

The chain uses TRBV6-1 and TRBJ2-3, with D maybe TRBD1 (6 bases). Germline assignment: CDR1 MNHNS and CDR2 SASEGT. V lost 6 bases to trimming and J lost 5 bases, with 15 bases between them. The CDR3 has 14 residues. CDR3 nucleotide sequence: TGTGCCAGCAGCCAGCGAGGGGGTTTAGATACGCAGTATTTT. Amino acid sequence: CASSQRGGLDTQYF.

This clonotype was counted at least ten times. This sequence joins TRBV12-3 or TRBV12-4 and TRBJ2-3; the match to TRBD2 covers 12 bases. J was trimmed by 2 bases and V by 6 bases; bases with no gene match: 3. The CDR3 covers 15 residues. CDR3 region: CASRRTSGDTDTQYF. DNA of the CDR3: TGTGCCAGCAGACGGACTAGCGGGGACACAGATACGCAGTATTTT.

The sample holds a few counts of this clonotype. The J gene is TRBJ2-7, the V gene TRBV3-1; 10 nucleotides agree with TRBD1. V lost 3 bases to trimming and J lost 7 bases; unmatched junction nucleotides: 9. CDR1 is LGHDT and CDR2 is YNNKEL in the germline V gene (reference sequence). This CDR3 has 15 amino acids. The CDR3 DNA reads TGTGCCAGCAGCCATTCCGGGACAGGGGTTTGGGAGCAGTACTTC. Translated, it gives CASSHSGTGVWEQYF.

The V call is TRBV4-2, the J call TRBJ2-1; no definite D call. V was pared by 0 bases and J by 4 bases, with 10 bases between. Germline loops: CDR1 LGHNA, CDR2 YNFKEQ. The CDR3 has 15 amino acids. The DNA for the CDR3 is TGTGCCAGCAGCCAAGATTGGCGTCCTTACAATGAGCAGTTCTTC. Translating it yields CASSQDWRPYNEQFF.

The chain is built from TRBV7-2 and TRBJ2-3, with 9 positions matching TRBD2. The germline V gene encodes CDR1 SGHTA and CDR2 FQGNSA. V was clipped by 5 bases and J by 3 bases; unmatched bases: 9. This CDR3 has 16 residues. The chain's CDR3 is CASSPHSGRGTDTQYF. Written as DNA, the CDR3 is TGTGCCAGCAGCCCCCATAGCGGGAGAGGGACAGATACGCAGTATTTT.

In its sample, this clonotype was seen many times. The CDR3 DNA sequence: TGCGCCAGCAGCTCTTCTGTGGGGACAGGGGCCCAGGGGAATTCACCCCTCCACTTT. It encodes CASSSSVGTGAQGNSPLHF. The rearrangement joins TRBV5-1 to TRBJ1-6; 10 nucleotides agree with TRBD1. V lost 3 bases and J lost 7; bases outside the gene matches: 16. The CDR3 is 19 amino acids. Germline loops: CDR1 SGHRS, CDR2 YFSETQ.

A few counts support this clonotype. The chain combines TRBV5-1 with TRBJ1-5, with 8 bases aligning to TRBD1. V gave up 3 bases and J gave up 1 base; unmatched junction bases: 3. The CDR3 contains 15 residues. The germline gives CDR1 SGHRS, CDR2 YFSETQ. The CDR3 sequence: CASSSTGESNQPQHF. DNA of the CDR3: TGCGCCAGCAGCTCGACAGGGGAAAGCAATCAGCCCCAGCATTTT.

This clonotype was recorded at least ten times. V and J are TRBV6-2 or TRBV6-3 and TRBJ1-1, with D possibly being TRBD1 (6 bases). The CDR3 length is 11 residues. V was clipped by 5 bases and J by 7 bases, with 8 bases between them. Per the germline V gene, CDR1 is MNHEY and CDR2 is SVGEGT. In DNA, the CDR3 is TGTGCCAGCAGTCAGGGGAGTGAAGCTTTCTTT. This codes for CASSQGSEAFF.